Sequencing of this T cell receptor beta chain was carried out in a study of blood T cell repertoires in COVID-19. On the study more broadly: Specimens from acute and convalescent COVID-19 originated in the United States, Italy and Spain.

This table comes from immunoSEQ multiplex PCR, and its TCRdb copy is limited to in-frame clones, with some not included. This table holds some 300,000 clones, approximately 86% found once. Only one count was recorded for this clone. The length of the CDR3 is 19 residues. Input material: peripheral blood. The receptor was isolated from a man younger than 35 with active or convalescent COVID-19. This sequence joins TRBV21-1 and TRBJ2-4; TRBD2 was called by the table and not checked on the DNA. TRBV21-1 is designated a pseudogene. The DNA of the CDR3 is TGTGCCAGCAGCAAGGAGACTAGCGGGGGGGCGAACCCCAAAAACATTCAGTACTTC. It is translated as CASSKETSGGANPKNIQYF.